Listed below are T cell receptor beta chains from one sample, sequenced in a study of ipilimumab plus nivolumab after autologous stem cell transplantation. Using immunoSEQ multiplex PCR, the repertoire was profiled, and TCRdb retains in-frame clones only, with some absent. This repertoire shows over 80,000 clones, 75% to 85% found once; its top ten account for around 2%. Sequences were derived from PBMCs, sampled in a trial of ipilimumab plus nivolumab as post-transplant consolidation. The receptors come from a male donor with diffuse large B-cell lymphoma. The CDR3 runs from the conserved cysteine through the conserved F or W. The D gene is left open where the match is weak. The size field is filled for only some rows; it gives once, few, many or a size class.

V gene: TRBV5-1; clone size: NA; D gene: TRBD1; J gene: TRBJ2-5; CDR3 DNA: TGCGCCAGCAGCTCCGGACAGGGGGCCGGTGAGACCCAGTACTTC; CDR3 protein: CASSSGQGAGETQYF
V gene: TRBV6-5; clone size: NA; D gene: NA; J gene: TRBJ2-7; CDR3 DNA: TGTGCCAGCAGTACCCCACAGGCCGGTCAGCAGTACTTC; CDR3 protein: CASSTPQAGQQYF
V gene: TRBV12-5; clone size: NA; D gene: TRBD2; J gene: TRBJ2-7; CDR3 DNA: TGTGCTAGTAGCGGGGATACCTACGAGCAGTACTTC; CDR3 protein: CASSGDTYEQYF
V gene: TRBV30; clone size: once; D gene: NA; J gene: TRBJ2-5; CDR3 DNA: TGTGCCTGGAGCCGGGACTCCGGGTTAGGGACCCAGTACTTC; CDR3 protein: CAWSRDSGLGTQYF
V gene: TRBV4-3; clone size: NA; D gene: NA; J gene: TRBJ1-4; CDR3 DNA: TGCGCCAGCAGCCCAGGGGCGGCTAATGAAAAACTGTTTTTT; CDR3 protein: CASSPGAANEKLFF
V gene: TRBV7-3; clone size: few; D gene: NA; J gene: TRBJ2-6; CDR3 DNA: TGTGCCAGCAGCATGAACTCTGGGGCCAACGTCCTGACTTTC; CDR3 protein: CASSMNSGANVLTF
V gene: TRBV19; clone size: NA; D gene: NA; J gene: TRBJ2-2; CDR3 DNA: TGTGCCAGTAGATGGGCCGCGAACACCGGGGAGCTGTTTTTT; CDR3 protein: CASRWAANTGELFF
V gene: TRBV7-3; clone size: NA; D gene: NA; J gene: TRBJ2-2; CDR3 DNA: TGTGCCAGCAGCCTTAACACCGGGGAGCTGTTTTTT; CDR3 protein: CASSLNTGELFF
V gene: TRBV6-4; clone size: once; D gene: TRBD1; J gene: TRBJ2-7; CDR3 DNA: TGTGCCAGCACCCCGGACAGGGGGCACCTCAGGAGTACCGACGAGCAGTACTTC; CDR3 protein: CASTPDRGHLRSTDEQYF
V gene: TRBV5-1; clone size: NA; D gene: NA; J gene: TRBJ2-5; CDR3 DNA: TGCGCCAGCAGCTTGGGGCCAGGGGTTAGGGGAGAGACCCAGTACTTC; CDR3 protein: CASSLGPGVRGETQYF
V gene: TRBV25-1; clone size: NA; D gene: NA; J gene: TRBJ1-2; CDR3 DNA: TGTGCCAGCAGCGCTGTTTCCCATGGCTACACCTTC; CDR3 protein: CASSAVSHGYTF
V gene: TRBV7-9; clone size: NA; D gene: NA; J gene: TRBJ2-1; CDR3 DNA: TGTGCCAACAGTGGGGATTTATCCTACAATGAGCAGTTCTTC; CDR3 protein: CANSGDLSYNEQFF
V gene: TRBV6-5; clone size: NA; D gene: NA; J gene: TRBJ1-2; CDR3 DNA: TGTGCCAGCAGTTCCCCTACAGCAAACTATGGCTACACCTTC; CDR3 protein: CASSSPTANYGYTF
V gene: TRBV12-5; clone size: NA; D gene: NA; J gene: TRBJ1-3; CDR3 DNA: TGTGCTAGTGGTTTGACAGGTTCAACTGGAAACACCATATATTTT; CDR3 protein: CASGLTGSTGNTIYF
V gene: TRBV2; clone size: NA; D gene: TRBD2; J gene: TRBJ2-3; CDR3 DNA: TGTGCCAGCAGTGAAAGTCGGGCTAGCGGGGGAGGTACGCAGTATTTT; CDR3 protein: CASSESRASGGGTQYF
V gene: TRBV18; clone size: once; D gene: TRBD2; J gene: TRBJ2-1; CDR3 DNA: TGTGCCAGCTCACTCCGGACTAGCAATCACAATGAGCAGTTCTTC; CDR3 protein: CASSLRTSNHNEQFF
V gene: TRBV25-1; clone size: NA; D gene: NA; J gene: TRBJ1-1; CDR3 DNA: TGTGCCAGCAGTTCTTCAGGGTTGTTCACTGAAGCTTTCTTT; CDR3 protein: CASSSSGLFTEAFF
V gene: TRBV7-3; clone size: NA; D gene: TRBD2; J gene: TRBJ2-3; CDR3 DNA: TGTGCCAGCAGCTTGGCTAGCGGGGGTGATACGCAGTATTTT; CDR3 protein: CASSLASGGDTQYF